This T cell receptor beta chain was documented in a study of T cell responses to AZD1222 COVID-19 vaccine. The CDR3 is made up of 18 amino acids. V gave up 0 bases and J gave up 0 bases, with 19 bases separating them. Germline V gene sequence: CDR1 GTSNPN, CDR2 SVGIG (reference sequence). Using immunoSEQ multiplex PCR, the repertoire was profiled, and TCRdb retains in-frame clones only, with some absent. The table records roughly 270,000 clones, 85% to 95% of them present only once. On this clone: Its antigen is unknown.

Study-wide results and limits: It should be noted that donors were predominantly white British and more often female, and clonal diversity was possibly underestimated.

The chain is built from TRBV30 and TRBJ2-3; D ambiguous. This specimen consisted of peripheral blood, obtained 28 days after the second AZD1222 dose. The sequence was obtained from an adult who received the AZD1222 COVID-19 vaccine. The CDR3 coding sequence is TGTGCCTGGAGTGTACGGTACCGAACAGTCATTAGCACAGATACGCAGTATTTT. Protein product: CAWSVRYRTVISTDTQYF.